This T cell receptor (beta chain) was observed in a study of cytomegalovirus exposure and HLA in healthy donors. Amplification used 60 Vbeta primers and 13 Jbeta primers. Libraries were prepared by immunoSEQ multiplex PCR; TCRdb keeps only in-frame clonotypes and omits some of them. The sample includes 35,000 to 45,000 clones. The donors gave bone marrow, and they were healthy. Input material: PBMCs. The source is a man aged 35 to 55 in good health and CMV-seropositive.

CDR3 in amino acids: CASSPTGTTGGELFF. The CDR3 DNA reads TGTGCCAGCAGCCCCACAGGGACCACGGGCGGGGAGCTGTTTTTT. J is TRBJ2-2 and V is TRBV7-9; perhaps TRBD1 as D (6 bases). The CDR3 is 15 amino acids. The germline gives CDR1 SEHNR, CDR2 FQNEAQ (reference sequence). V dropped 5 bases and J dropped 7 bases, with 17 bases sitting between them.